This T cell receptor (beta chain) was identified during a study of T cell changes during pregnancy in multiple sclerosis. Trimming shortened V by 0 bases and J by 8 bases, and 10 bases separated the two germline ends. The CDR3 spans 13 residues. CDR1 is SEHNR and CDR2 is FQNEAQ in the germline V gene (reference sequence). TCRdb's copy holds only in-frame clones and misses some; the assay was immunoSEQ multiplex PCR. The repertoire holds 60,000 to 70,000 clones, around 90% seen once, with approximately 1.5% in the top ten. This clone came up a few times. The receptor was isolated from a female donor in good health, enrolled as a control in a pregnancy study. The sequences come from peripheral blood, collected in the third trimester of pregnancy. V and J are TRBV7-9 and TRBJ1-1, with unresolved D. CDR3 protein: CASSLALRAEAFF. CDR3 sequence (DNA): TGTGCCAGCAGCTTAGCCCTGCGGGCCGAAGCTTTCTTT.